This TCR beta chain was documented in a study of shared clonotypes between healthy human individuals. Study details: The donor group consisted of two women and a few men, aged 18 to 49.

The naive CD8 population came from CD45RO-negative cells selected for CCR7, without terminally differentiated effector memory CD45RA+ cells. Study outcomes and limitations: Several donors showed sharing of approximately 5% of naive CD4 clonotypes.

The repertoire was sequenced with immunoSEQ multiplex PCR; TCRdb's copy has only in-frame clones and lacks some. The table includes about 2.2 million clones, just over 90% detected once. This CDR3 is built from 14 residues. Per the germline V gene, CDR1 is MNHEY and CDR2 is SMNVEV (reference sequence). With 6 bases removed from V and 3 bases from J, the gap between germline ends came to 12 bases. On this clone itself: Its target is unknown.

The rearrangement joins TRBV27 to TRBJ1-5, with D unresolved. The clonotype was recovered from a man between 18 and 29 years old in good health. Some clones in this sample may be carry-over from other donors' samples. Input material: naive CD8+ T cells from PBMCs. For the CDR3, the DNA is TGTGCCAGCAGCGTGGACGGATACAATCAGCCCCAGCATTTT. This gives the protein CASSVDGYNQPQHF.